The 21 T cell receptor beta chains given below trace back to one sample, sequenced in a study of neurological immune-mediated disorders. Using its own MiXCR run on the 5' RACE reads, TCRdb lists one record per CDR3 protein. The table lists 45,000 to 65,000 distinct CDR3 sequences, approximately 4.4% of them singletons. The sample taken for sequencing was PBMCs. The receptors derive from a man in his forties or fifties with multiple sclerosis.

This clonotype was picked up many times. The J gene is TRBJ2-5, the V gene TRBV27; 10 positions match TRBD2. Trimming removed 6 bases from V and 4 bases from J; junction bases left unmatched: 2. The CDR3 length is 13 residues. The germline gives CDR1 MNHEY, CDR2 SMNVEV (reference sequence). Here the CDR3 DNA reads TGTGCCAGCAGACCTAGCGGGAGAGAGACCCAGTACTTC. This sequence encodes CASRPSGRETQYF.

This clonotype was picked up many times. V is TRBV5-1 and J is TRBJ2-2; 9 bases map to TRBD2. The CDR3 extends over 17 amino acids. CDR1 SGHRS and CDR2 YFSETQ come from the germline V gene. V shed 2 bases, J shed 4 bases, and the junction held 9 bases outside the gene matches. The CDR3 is CASSFQTGTSSTGELFF. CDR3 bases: TGCGCCAGCAGCTTTCAAACCGGGACTAGCAGCACCGGGGAGCTGTTTTTT.

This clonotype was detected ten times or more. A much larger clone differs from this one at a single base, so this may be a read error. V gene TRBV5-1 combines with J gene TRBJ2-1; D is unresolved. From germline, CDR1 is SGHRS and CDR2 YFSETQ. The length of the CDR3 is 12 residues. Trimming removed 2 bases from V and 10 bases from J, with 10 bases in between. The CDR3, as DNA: TGCGCCAGCAGCTTTAGTGGGGTCGAGCAGTTCTTC. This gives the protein CASSFSGVEQFF. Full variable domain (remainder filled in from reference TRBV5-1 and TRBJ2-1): KAGVTQTPRYLIKTRGQQVTLSCSPISGHRSVSWYQQTPGQGLQFLFEYFSETQRNKGNFPGRFSGRQFSNSRSEMNVSTLELGDSALYLCASSFSGVEQFFGPGTRLTVL.

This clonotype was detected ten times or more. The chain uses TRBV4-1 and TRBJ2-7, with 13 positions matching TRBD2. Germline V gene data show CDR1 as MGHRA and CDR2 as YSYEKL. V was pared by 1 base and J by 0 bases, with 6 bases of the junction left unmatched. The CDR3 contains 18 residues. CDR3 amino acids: CASSQGLAGGTLSYEQYF. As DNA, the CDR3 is TGCGCCAGCAGCCAAGGACTAGCGGGAGGTACCCTCTCCTACGAGCAGTACTTC.

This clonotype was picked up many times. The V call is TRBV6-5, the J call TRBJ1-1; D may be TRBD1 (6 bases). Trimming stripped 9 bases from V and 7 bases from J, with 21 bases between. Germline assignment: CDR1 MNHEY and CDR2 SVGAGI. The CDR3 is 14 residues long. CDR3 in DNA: TGTGCCAGTCCCAGGGGCCACTCGGGAGGTGAAGCTTTCTTT. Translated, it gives CASPRGHSGGEAFF.

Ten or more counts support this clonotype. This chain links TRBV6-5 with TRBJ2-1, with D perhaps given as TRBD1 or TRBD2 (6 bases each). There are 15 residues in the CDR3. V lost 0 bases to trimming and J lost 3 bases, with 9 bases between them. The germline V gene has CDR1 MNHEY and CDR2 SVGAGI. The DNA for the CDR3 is TGTGCCAGCAGTTACTCGGAGGGGGTCTACAATGAGCAGTTCTTC. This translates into CASSYSEGVYNEQFF.

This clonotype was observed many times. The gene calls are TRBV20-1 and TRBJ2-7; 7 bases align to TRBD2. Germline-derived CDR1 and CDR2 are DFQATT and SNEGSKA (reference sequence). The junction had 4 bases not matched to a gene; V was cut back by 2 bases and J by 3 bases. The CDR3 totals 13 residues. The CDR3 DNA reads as TGCAGTGCTAGATATGGGGGGGTCTACGAGCAGTACTTC. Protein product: CSARYGGVYEQYF.

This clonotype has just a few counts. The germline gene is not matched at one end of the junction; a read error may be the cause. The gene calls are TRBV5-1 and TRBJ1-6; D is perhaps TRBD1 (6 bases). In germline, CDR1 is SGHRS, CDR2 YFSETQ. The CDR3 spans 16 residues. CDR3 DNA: TGCGCCAGCAGCTTGGGTCCGAGACAGGAAAATTCACCCCTCAACTTT. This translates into CASSLGPRQENSPLNF.

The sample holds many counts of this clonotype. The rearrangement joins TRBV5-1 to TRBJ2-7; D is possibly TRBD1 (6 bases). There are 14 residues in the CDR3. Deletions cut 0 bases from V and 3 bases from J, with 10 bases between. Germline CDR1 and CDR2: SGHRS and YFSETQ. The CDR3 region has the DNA TGCGCCAGCAGCTTGGACAGGGCCCGCTACGAGCAGTACTTC. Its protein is CASSLDRARYEQYF.

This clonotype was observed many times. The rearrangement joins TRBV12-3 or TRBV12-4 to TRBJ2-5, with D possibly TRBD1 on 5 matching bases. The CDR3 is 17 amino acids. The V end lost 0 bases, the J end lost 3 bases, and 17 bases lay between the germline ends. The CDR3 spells CASSLADWTPREETQYF. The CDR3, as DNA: TGTGCCAGCAGTTTAGCAGATTGGACACCAAGAGAAGAGACCCAGTACTTC.

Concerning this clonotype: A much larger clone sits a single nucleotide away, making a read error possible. As DNA, the CDR3 is TGTGCCAGCAATTTCATGGGCACCTACGAGCAGTACTTC. Protein product: CASNFMGTYEQYF. J is TRBJ2-7 and V is TRBV12-3 or TRBV12-4; D is ambiguous. The length of the CDR3 is 13 residues. The V and J ends lost 7 bases and 2 bases respectively, with 12 bases between them.

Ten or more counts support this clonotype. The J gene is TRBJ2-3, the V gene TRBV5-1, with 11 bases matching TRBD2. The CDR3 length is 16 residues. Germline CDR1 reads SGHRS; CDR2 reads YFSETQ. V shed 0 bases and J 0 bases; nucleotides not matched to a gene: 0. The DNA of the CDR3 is TGCGCCAGCAGCTTGGCTAGCGGGAGGAGCACAGATACGCAGTATTTT. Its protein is CASSLASGRSTDTQYF.

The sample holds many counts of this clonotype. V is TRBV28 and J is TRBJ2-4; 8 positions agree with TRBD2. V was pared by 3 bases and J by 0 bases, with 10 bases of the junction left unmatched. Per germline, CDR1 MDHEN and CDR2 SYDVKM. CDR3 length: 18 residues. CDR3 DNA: TGTGCCAGCAGTTTGGGGAGCGGGGGCCTTATAGCCAAAAACATTCAGTACTTC. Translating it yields CASSLGSGGLIAKNIQYF.

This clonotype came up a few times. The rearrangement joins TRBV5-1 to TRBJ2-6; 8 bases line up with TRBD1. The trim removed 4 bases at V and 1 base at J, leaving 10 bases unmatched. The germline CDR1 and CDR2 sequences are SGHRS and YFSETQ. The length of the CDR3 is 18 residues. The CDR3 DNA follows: TGCGCCAGCAGCGTCCGACAGGGGATTGTATCTGGGGCCAACGTCCTGACTTTC. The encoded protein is CASSVRQGIVSGANVLTF.

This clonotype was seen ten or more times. CDR3: CASSLDSREQFF. In nucleotides, the CDR3 is TGTGCCAGCAGCCTAGACAGTCGTGAGCAGTTCTTC. J is TRBJ2-1 and V is TRBV27; possibly TRBD1 for D (5 bases). Trimming removed 6 bases at V and 9 bases at J, with 12 bases between. CDR3 size: 12 residues. Germline CDR1 MNHEY, CDR2 SMNVEV (reference sequence).

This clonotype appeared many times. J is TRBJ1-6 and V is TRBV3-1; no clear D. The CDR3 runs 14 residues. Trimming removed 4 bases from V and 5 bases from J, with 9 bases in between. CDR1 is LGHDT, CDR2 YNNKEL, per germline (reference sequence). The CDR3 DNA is TGTGCCAGCAGCCTATACCAGGATAATTCACCCCTCCACTTT. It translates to CASSLYQDNSPLHF.

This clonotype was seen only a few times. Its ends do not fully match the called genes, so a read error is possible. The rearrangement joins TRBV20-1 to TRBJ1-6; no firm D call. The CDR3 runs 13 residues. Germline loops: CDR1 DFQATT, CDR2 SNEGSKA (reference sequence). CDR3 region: CSAYGRGNSPLNF. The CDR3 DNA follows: TGCAGTGCTTATGGACGGGGAAATTCACCCCTCAACTTT.

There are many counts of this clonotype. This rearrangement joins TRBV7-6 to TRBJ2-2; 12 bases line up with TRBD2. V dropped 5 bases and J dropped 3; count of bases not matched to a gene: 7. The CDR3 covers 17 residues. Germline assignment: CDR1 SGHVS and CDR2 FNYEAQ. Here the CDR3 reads CASSKLAGGTHTGELFF. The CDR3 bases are TGTGCCAGCAGCAAACTAGCGGGGGGAACCCACACCGGGGAGCTGTTTTTT.

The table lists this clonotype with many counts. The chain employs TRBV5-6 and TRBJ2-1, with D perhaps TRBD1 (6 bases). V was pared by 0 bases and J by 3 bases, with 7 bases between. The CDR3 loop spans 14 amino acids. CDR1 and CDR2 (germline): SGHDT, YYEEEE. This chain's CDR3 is CASSLEGDYNEQFF. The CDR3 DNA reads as TGTGCCAGCAGCTTGGAGGGGGACTACAATGAGCAGTTCTTC.

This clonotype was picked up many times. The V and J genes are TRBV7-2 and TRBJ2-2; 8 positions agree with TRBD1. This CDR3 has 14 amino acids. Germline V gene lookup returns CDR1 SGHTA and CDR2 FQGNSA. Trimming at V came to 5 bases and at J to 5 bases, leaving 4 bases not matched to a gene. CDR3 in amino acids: CASSRTGNTGELFF. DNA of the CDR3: TGTGCCAGCAGCCGGACAGGGAATACCGGGGAGCTGTTTTTT.

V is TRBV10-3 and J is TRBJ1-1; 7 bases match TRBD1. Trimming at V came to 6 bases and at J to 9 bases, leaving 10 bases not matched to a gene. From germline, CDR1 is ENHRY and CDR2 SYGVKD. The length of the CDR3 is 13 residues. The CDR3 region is CAIRPRGESQAFF. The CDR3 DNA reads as TGTGCCATCAGACCCAGGGGGGAAAGTCAAGCTTTCTTT.